This entry lists 23 T cell receptor beta chains sequenced from one sample in a study of beta chain features in type 1 diabetes. Study-wide results and caveats: Type 1 diabetes patients showed a moderate but significant shortening of TCRB CDR3s in all four CD4+ subsets.

These receptors have no identified antigens. As every portion of the isolated RNA was reverse transcribed, the sequencing read expressed TCRB transcripts. Measured with immunoSEQ multiplex PCR; TCRdb has only the in-frame clones, and not every one. Of 680,000 or so clones listed, about an eighth were seen once; the top ten hold approximately 0.022%. Sequences were obtained from naive CD4+ T cells from blood. The receptors stem from a man in his late teens or twenties with type 1 diabetes.

This chain connects TRBV7-9 to TRBJ2-1; 9 bases match TRBD2. Germline assignment: CDR1 SEHNR and CDR2 FQNEAQ (reference sequence). The junction had 7 bases not matched to a gene; V was cut back by 6 bases and J by 4 bases. This CDR3 comprises 15 residues. Here the CDR3 DNA reads TGTGCCAGCAGATCGAGCGGGGGGCTGTACAATGAGCAGTTCTTC. Its protein is CASRSSGGLYNEQFF. Looking up the rest from reference TRBV7-9 and TRBJ2-1 gives the full variable domain: DTGVSQNPRHKITKRGQNVTFRCDPISEHNRLYWYRQTLGQGPEFLTYFQNEAQLEKSRLLSDRFSAERPKGSFSTLEIQRTEQGDSAMYLCASRSSGGLYNEQFFGPGTRLTVL.

This chain connects TRBV4-2 to TRBJ1-2; D might be TRBD1 (6 bases). Germline-derived CDR1 and CDR2 are LGHNA and YNFKEQ. This CDR3 is 16 amino acids long. The V and J ends lost 0 bases and 0 bases respectively, with 11 bases between them. The CDR3 nucleotides read TGTGCCAGCAGCCAAGACCACAGGGTGCCTAACTATGGCTACACCTTC. The encoded protein is CASSQDHRVPNYGYTF.

V is TRBV2 and J is TRBJ2-5, with 8 bases identical to TRBD2. V lost 7 bases to trimming and J lost 1 base; unmatched junction nucleotides: 5. CDR3 length equals 14 residues. Germline V lookup: CDR1 SNHLY, CDR2 FYNNEI. The CDR3 protein is CASKSTSGQETQYF. DNA of the CDR3: TGTGCCAGCAAAAGTACTAGCGGCCAAGAGACCCAGTACTTC.

This clone was recorded a few times. The chain is built from TRBV27 and TRBJ2-7, with 7 bases aligning to TRBD1. J was trimmed by 5 bases and V by 8 bases; bases with no gene match: 6. In germline, CDR1 is MNHEY, CDR2 SMNVEV (reference sequence). This CDR3 is 12 amino acids long. CDR3 protein: CASRDSWNEQYF. The DNA of the CDR3 is TGTGCCAGCCGGGACAGCTGGAACGAGCAGTACTTC.

This chain connects TRBV25-1 to TRBJ2-2; D is unresolved. The V gene lost 6 bases and the J gene lost 6 bases, with 8 bases spanning the gap. The CDR3 contains 12 residues. Germline V CDR1 and CDR2: MGHDK, SYGVNS. The CDR3 DNA reads as TGTGCCAGCAGCCTGGGCCCCGGGGAGCTGTTTTTT. Translated, it gives CASSLGPGELFF.

The chain has TRBV4-1 and TRBJ1-1; possible D gene TRBD1, 5 bases. In germline, CDR1 is MGHRA, CDR2 YSYEKL. This CDR3 comprises 15 residues. The germline V and J ends were trimmed by 0 bases and 4 bases, with 12 bases remaining between them. This chain's CDR3 is CASSQDRGEGTEAFF. CDR3 DNA sequence: TGCGCCAGCAGCCAAGATAGGGGTGAGGGCACTGAAGCTTTCTTT.

This clone was seen more than once but under ten times. V usage is TRBV5-1 and J usage is TRBJ2-7, with D perhaps TRBD2 (5 bases). The CDR3 totals 18 residues. Trimming took off 4 bases at V and 2 bases at J, with 25 bases between the two ends. Germline CDR1 reads SGHRS; CDR2 reads YFSETQ. The CDR3 DNA follows: TGCGCCAGCAGCGCTGGCCCCACCGGCCGGGAATCAACCTACGAGCAGTACTTC. This gives the protein CASSAGPTGRESTYEQYF. The variable domain in full, with the rest retrieved from reference TRBV5-1 and TRBJ2-7, is KAGVTQTPRYLIKTRGQQVTLSCSPISGHRSVSWYQQTPGQGLQFLFEYFSETQRNKGNFPGRFSGRQFSNSRSEMNVSTLELGDSALYLCASSAGPTGRESTYEQYFGPGTRLTVT.

The chain uses TRBV2 and TRBJ2-7; no reliable D call. The CDR3 consists of 13 residues. The V end was cut by 8 bases, the J end by 2 bases, with 13 bases between. Germline-derived CDR1 and CDR2 are SNHLY and FYNNEI. In DNA, the CDR3 is TGTGCCAGCGGCTTGGACGGACCCTACGAGCAGTACTTC. Its protein product is CASGLDGPYEQYF.

The chain couples TRBV7-2 to TRBJ2-3, with 10 bases that match TRBD2. Germline values: CDR1 SGHTA, CDR2 FQGNSA. V dropped 2 bases and J dropped 2; count of bases not matched to a gene: 13. The CDR3 has 19 amino acids. CDR3 nucleotides: TGTGCCAGCAGCTTAATTAGCACGGGGGGGACTAGCGACACAGATACGCAGTATTTT. Its protein is CASSLISTGGTSDTDTQYF.

The chain employs TRBV6-6 and TRBJ1-2, with TRBD1 matching 7 bases. The CDR3 consists of 14 residues. CDR1 and CDR2 (germline): MNHNY, SVGAGI (reference sequence). With V trimmed by 2 bases and J by 7 bases, 7 bases remained unmatched. CDR3 sequence: CASSYQEGASGYTF. The CDR3 DNA sequence: TGTGCCAGCAGTTACCAGGAGGGGGCGTCTGGCTACACCTTC.

This clone was detected a few times. The chain joins TRBV30 to TRBJ2-1; 10 bases match TRBD2. Germline V gives CDR1 GTSNPN, CDR2 SVGIG (reference sequence). The CDR3 runs to 16 residues. V lost 1 base and J lost 4; bases outside the gene matches: 7. The CDR3 protein is CAWSGSSGGLYNEQFF. The CDR3 DNA is TGTGCCTGGAGTGGCTCTAGCGGGGGCCTATACAATGAGCAGTTCTTC.

The chain recombines TRBV25-1 with TRBJ2-5; D tentatively reads TRBD1 or TRBD2 (5 bases each). V dropped 8 bases and J dropped 5 bases, with 24 bases sitting between them. Per the germline V gene, CDR1 is MGHDK and CDR2 is SYGVNS. The CDR3 runs to 16 residues. The CDR3 region is CASGTMGGAGSETQYF. CDR3 DNA: TGTGCCAGCGGGACCATGGGCGGCGCTGGGTCCGAGACCCAGTACTTC.

This clone was seen a few times. Other DNA sequences from this sample encode an identical CDR3 as well. This sequence joins TRBV6-5 and TRBJ1-2, with D possibly TRBD1 on 6 matching bases. There are 12 residues in the CDR3. The germline V gene has CDR1 MNHEY and CDR2 SVGAGI. The V end was cut by 4 bases, the J end by 3 bases, with 6 bases between. CDR3 in amino acids: CASSSGDYGYTF. DNA of the CDR3: TGTGCCAGCAGTTCAGGGGACTATGGCTACACCTTC.

V gene TRBV2 combines with J gene TRBJ1-2, with D maybe TRBD1 (6 bases). Trimming cost V 0 bases and J 3 bases, with 17 bases left between them. CDR3 length: 17 amino acids. Germline CDR1 reads SNHLY; CDR2 reads FYNNEI. CDR3 sequence (DNA): TGTGCCAGCAGTGAAGCTCGGACCCTCAGGGGAGACTATGGCTACACCTTC. It specifies CASSEARTLRGDYGYTF.

This clone occurred a few times. This chain connects TRBV6-6 to TRBJ2-3; perhaps TRBD1 as D (6 bases). The CDR3 has 13 amino acids. CDR1 is MNHNY and CDR2 is SVGAGI in the germline V gene (reference sequence). V was pared by 10 bases and J by 6 bases, with 17 bases between. CDR3 sequence reads: CATATTGSDTQYF. The CDR3 nucleotides are TGTGCCACCGCAACTACAGGGTCGGATACGCAGTATTTT.

The CDR3 loop reads CASSLNTLASSYNEQFF. In nucleotides, the CDR3 is TGTGCCAGCAGCTTGAATACTCTAGCAAGCTCCTACAATGAGCAGTTCTTC. V gene TRBV7-9 combines with J gene TRBJ2-1; TRBD2 might be the D (5 bases). This CDR3 contains 17 residues. V lost 3 bases and J lost 0, with 15 bases in between. CDR1 is SEHNR and CDR2 is FQNEAQ in the germline V gene (reference sequence).

V usage is TRBV6-1 and J usage is TRBJ1-2; TRBD1 aligns across 8 bases. Germline V gene lookup returns CDR1 MNHNS and CDR2 SASEGT. The CDR3 sequence is 14 residues long. V gave up 8 bases and J gave up 0 bases; unmatched junction bases: 5. The CDR3 sequence is CASQTGATNYGYTF. CDR3 in DNA: TGTGCCAGCCAGACAGGGGCCACTAACTATGGCTACACCTTC.

V is TRBV11-3 and J is TRBJ2-3, with D perhaps matching TRBD1 (6 bases). The germline gives CDR1 SGHNT, CDR2 YENEEA. V lost 5 bases and J lost 4, with 10 bases in between. There are 13 residues in the CDR3. CDR3 protein: CASSRRGPDTQYF. The CDR3 DNA is TGTGCCAGCAGCCGCAGGGGCCCAGATACGCAGTATTTT.

This clone appeared a few times. The CDR3 coding sequence is TGTGCCAGCACCCATTCGGGGTGGAATGAGCAGTTCTTC. Translating it yields CASTHSGWNEQFF. J is TRBJ2-1 and V is TRBV6-1, with D possibly being TRBD2 (5 bases). From germline, CDR1 is MNHNS and CDR2 SASEGT. This CDR3 contains 13 residues. V was clipped by 7 bases and J by 7 bases, with 14 bases between them.

Only a few counts were recorded for this clone. V usage is TRBV30 and J usage is TRBJ2-5, with TRBD2 matching 7 bases. The V and J ends lost 4 bases and 5 bases, in that order; junction bases with no gene match: 16. Germline V lookup: CDR1 GTSNPN, CDR2 SVGIG (reference sequence). This CDR3 comprises 16 residues. CDR3 DNA: TGTGCCTGGAACACGGGAGCGGGGCCGAAGTTTGAGACCCAGTACTTC. Translating it yields CAWNTGAGPKFETQYF.

This clone was recorded a few times. V usage is TRBV6-1 and J usage is TRBJ1-1; D unresolved. Trimming removed 2 bases from V and 10 bases from J, with 17 bases in between. The germline V gene has CDR1 MNHNS and CDR2 SASEGT. CDR3 length equals 14 residues. The CDR3 loop is CASSEPMSRWRAFF. The CDR3, as DNA: TGTGCCAGCAGTGAACCCATGTCCAGGTGGAGAGCTTTCTTT.

This clone occurred a few times. The chain is built from TRBV5-1 and TRBJ1-5; D is unresolved. There are 14 residues in the CDR3. Germline V gene data show CDR1 as SGHRS and CDR2 as YFSETQ. V lost 4 bases, J lost 5 bases, and 13 bases lay in between. This CDR3 is CASSAGLSDQPQHF. CDR3 DNA: TGCGCCAGCAGCGCCGGACTGTCGGATCAGCCCCAGCATTTT.

This chain joins TRBV19 and TRBJ1-2; D gene ambiguous. The V end lost 3 bases, the J end lost 3 bases, and 5 bases lay between the germline ends. This CDR3 spans 12 amino acids. The germline gives CDR1 LNHDA, CDR2 SQIVND (reference sequence). DNA of the CDR3: TGTGCCAGTAGTATGCCTGACTATGGCTACACCTTC. Protein sequence: CASSMPDYGYTF.